The present TCR beta chain was sequenced within a study of blood T cell repertoires in COVID-19. The wider study: The origin of the acute and convalescent COVID-19 samples was the United States, Italy and Spain. PBMCs, B-cell-depleted T cells, or T cells provided the cDNA or gDNA that made up the material.

As handled by the study authors: By means of reference gene primer amplification, nucleated cell counts were estimated. Method: immunoSEQ multiplex PCR; TCRdb's copy keeps in-frame clones and lacks some. That table gives V, J and clone size, and the DNA gave D and trimming. This sample carries 180,000 or so clones, approximately 86% of them seen once, and the ten largest clones take over 7.5%. Germline values: CDR1 LNHNV, CDR2 YYDKDF (reference sequence). V gave up 7 bases and J gave up 6 bases; unmatched junction bases: 7. This CDR3 spans 13 amino acids. The V gene is TRBV15, the J gene TRBJ1-1; TRBD1 aligns across 8 bases. Sequenced input: peripheral blood. The sequence was obtained from a woman older than 75 with acute or convalescent COVID-19. The CDR3 is CATNGQGGAEAFF. The CDR3 DNA is TGTGCCACCAACGGACAGGGTGGCGCTGAAGCTTTCTTT.